This T cell receptor beta chain came from a study of T cells in Graves' hyperthyroidism and ophthalmopathy. Study background: Upon initial diagnosis and before any treatment, peripheral blood was collected. Study outcomes and limitations: Blood held most thyroid clonotypes expanded above 0.001 frequency. Before onset, by a median of approximately 5.9 months, the model predicted ophthalmopathy.

Authors of the study amplified TCR beta CDR3 regions from RNA transcripts. First-round RT-PCR of the TCR CDR3 relied on the HTBI primer set. TCRdb called the multiplex PCR reads again in MiXCR, with one record for every CDR3 protein. Of around 610,000 distinct CDR3 sequences in the sample, over 12% were seen once. A remark on this clonotype: What it binds is not known.

The ends were cut back, 5 bases at V and 0 bases at J, with 13 bases in the middle. The CDR3 has 15 residues. Germline V gene sequence: CDR1 PRHDT, CDR2 FYEKMQ (reference sequence). This clonotype was obtained from a woman aged 35 to 49 with Graves' ophthalmopathy. Sequencing was carried out using blood. The rearrangement links TRBV13 to TRBJ2-5; D gene unclear. The CDR3 region is CASSLGRLYQETQYF. Here the CDR3 DNA reads TGTGCCAGCAGCCTCGGTAGGCTGTACCAAGAGACCCAGTACTTC.